The clone carrying this T cell receptor beta chain was counted only a few times. For TCRbeta, the library was prepared with unique molecular identifiers. One entry per CDR3 protein results from TCRdb running MiXCR on the PCR reads. The sample gives 550,000 to 600,000 distinct CDR3 sequences, more than 20% of which show up once; 13% to 15% is in the top ten. The length of the CDR3 is 13 residues. The V end lost 1 base, the J end lost 6 bases, and 8 bases lay between the germline ends. Germline assignment: CDR1 LGHNA and CDR2 YSLEER. These data come from a study of T-cell reconstitution after alpha-beta-depleted transplantation in children.

The chain combines TRBV4-3 with TRBJ2-3; no reliable D call. Sequences were derived from PBMCs, mostly from graft donor cells, sampled 360 days after TCRalphabeta/CD19-depleted stem cell transplant. The receptor comes from a boy younger than two who had a stem cell transplant for acute myeloid leukemia, so the T cells may come from the graft donor. CDR3 nucleotides: TGCGCCAGCAGCCAAGGCCTAAGGGATACGCAGTATTTT. Its translation: CASSQGLRDTQYF.